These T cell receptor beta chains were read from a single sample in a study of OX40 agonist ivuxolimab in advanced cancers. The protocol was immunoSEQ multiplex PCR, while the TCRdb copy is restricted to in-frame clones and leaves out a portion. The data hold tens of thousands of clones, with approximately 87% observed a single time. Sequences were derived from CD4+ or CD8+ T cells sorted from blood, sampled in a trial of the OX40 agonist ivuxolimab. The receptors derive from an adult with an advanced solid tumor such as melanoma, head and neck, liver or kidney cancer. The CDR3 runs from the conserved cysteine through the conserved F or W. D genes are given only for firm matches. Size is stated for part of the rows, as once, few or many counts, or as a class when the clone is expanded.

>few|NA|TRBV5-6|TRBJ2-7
TGTGCCAGCAGGGCCGTCGGGACTGATCCCTACGAGCAGTACTTC
CASRAVGTDPYEQYF
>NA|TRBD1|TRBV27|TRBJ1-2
TGTGCCAGCAGTTTATCGGTCGCAGGGGGCGAAGGCTACACCTTC
CASSLSVAGGEGYTF
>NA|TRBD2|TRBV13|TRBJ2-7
TGTGCCAGCAGCACAAGCAGGGAGGGCGAGCAGTACTTC
CASSTSREGEQYF
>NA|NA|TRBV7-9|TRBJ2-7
TGTGCCAGCAGCTTCGACCTCGAGCAGTACTTC
CASSFDLEQYF
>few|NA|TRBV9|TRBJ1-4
TGTGCCAGCAGCGCCCTGGATGAAAAACTGTTTTTT
CASSALDEKLFF
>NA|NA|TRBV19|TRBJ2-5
TGTGCCAGTAGTATCACGGACCAAGAGACCCAGTACTTC
CASSITDQETQYF
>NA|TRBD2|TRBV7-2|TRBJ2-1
TGTGCCAGCAGCCCTAGCGGGGAAACCTACAATGAGCAGTTCTTC
CASSPSGETYNEQFF
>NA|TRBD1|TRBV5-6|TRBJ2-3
TGTGCCAGCAGCTTGGGCCAGGGGGCACGCACAGATACGCAGTATTTT
CASSLGQGARTDTQYF
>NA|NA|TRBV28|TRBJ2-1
TGTGCCAGCAGTCCCTACGCGGGCCTTTCCTACAATGAGCAGTTCTTC
CASSPYAGLSYNEQFF
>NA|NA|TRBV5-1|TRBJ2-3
TGCGCCAGCAGCTTCCATTCCGGGACGGCTCCGGATACGCAGTATTTT
CASSFHSGTAPDTQYF
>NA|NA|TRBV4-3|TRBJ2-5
TGCGCCAGCAGCCAGGGAACAGGTACAGGGGAGACCCAGTACTTC
CASSQGTGTGETQYF
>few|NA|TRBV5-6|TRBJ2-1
TGTGCCAGCAGCCTCGGAGCCCCGAGCTCCTACAATGAGCAGTTCTTC
CASSLGAPSSYNEQFF
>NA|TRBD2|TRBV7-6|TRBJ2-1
TGTGCCAGCAGCTCCTCCGGGGCGGGGGGGTACAATGAGCAGTTCTTC
CASSSSGAGGYNEQFF
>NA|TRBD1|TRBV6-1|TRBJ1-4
TGTGCCAGCAGTGAAAGCTGGACAGGGTATAGTGAAAAACTGTTTTTT
CASSESWTGYSEKLFF
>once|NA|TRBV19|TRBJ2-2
TGTGCCAGTAGCCCAGGGAGCGCCGGGGAGCTGTTTTTT
CASSPGSAGELFF
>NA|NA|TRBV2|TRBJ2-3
TGTGCCAGCAGTGAAGGATTCAACACAGATACGCAGTATTTT
CASSEGFNTDTQYF
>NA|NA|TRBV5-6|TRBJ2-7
TGTGCCAGCAGCTTGCCGGGGCCGACGGTCTACGAGCAGTACTTC
CASSLPGPTVYEQYF
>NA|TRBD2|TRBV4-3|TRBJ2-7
TGCGCCAGCAGCCAAGATGTTGCGGGAGTAAGGTACGAGCAGTACTTC
CASSQDVAGVRYEQYF
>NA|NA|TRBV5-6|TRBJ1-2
TGTGCCAGCAGCTTGGAAGGCAGGGCTGGGGGCTACACCTTC
CASSLEGRAGGYTF
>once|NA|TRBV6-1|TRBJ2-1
TGTGCCAGCATGGGCTTACTCCTAGGAAATGAGCAGTTCTTC
CASMGLLLGNEQFF
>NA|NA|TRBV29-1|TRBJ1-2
TGCAGCGTTGAGAATGTGGGGGCATCGATCGATGGCTACACCTTC
CSVENVGASIDGYTF
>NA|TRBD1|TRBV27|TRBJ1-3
TGTGCCAGCAGTTTAACGACAGGGGGTGGAAACACCATATATTTT
CASSLTTGGGNTIYF
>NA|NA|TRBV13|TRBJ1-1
TGTGCCAGCAGCTCCAGCGCGGAGAACACTGAAGCTTTCTTT
CASSSSAENTEAFF
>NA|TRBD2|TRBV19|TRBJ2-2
TGTGCCAGTAGTATGGCGGGGGGGAACACCGGGGAGCTGTTTTTT
CASSMAGGNTGELFF
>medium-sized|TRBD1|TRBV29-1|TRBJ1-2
TGCAGCGTTGCCCCCAGGGGGGATGGCTACACCTTC
CSVAPRGDGYTF
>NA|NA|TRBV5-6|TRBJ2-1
TGTGCCAGCAGCTTGGGAAACGATGAGCAGTTCTTC
CASSLGNDEQFF
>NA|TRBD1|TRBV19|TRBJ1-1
TGTGCCACCAGACAGGGGGACACTGAAGCTTTCTTT
CATRQGDTEAFF
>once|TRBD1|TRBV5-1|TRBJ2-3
TGCGCCAGCTGGGACAGGGTTGCAGATACGCAGTATTTT
CASWDRVADTQYF
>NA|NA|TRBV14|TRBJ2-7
TGTGCCAGCAGCCCGAGCTTTTCTTACGAGCAGTACTTC
CASSPSFSYEQYF
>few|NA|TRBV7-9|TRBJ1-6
TGTGCCAGCAGCCCGGATAGACAGGTCCTCGATAATTCACCCCTCCACTTT
CASSPDRQVLDNSPLHF
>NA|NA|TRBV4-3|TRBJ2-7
TGCGCCAGCAGCCACACCGGGGGAGGGGGGCCGGCCTACGAGCAGTACTTC
CASSHTGGGGPAYEQYF
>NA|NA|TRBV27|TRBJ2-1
TGTGCCAGCAGTTTCACAGGGGAGGGTGAGCAGTTCTTC
CASSFTGEGEQFF
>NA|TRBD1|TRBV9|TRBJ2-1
TGTGCCAGCAGCGTTTGGACAGGGCAAGATGAGCAGTTCTTC
CASSVWTGQDEQFF
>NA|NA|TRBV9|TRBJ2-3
TGTGCCAGCAGCAGTAGCGTGGGGGCCACAGATACGCAGTATTTT
CASSSSVGATDTQYF
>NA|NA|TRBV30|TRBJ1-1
TGTGCCTGGAGTACAGGGATGGGCACTGAAGCTTTCTTT
CAWSTGMGTEAFF
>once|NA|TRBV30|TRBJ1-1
TGTGCCTGGAGTGTCCTACAGGGTTTCACTGAAGCTTTCTTT
CAWSVLQGFTEAFF
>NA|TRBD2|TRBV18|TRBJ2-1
TGTGCCAGCTCAGCGGACGGTAGCGGGAGCTCCTACAATGAGCAGTTCTTC
CASSADGSGSSYNEQFF
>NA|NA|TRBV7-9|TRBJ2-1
TGTGCCAGCAGCCCCCCCTGGACAGACAATGAGCAGTTCTTC
CASSPPWTDNEQFF
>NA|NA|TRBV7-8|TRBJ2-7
TGTGCCAGCAGCTTCGAGTACGAGCAGTACTTC
CASSFEYEQYF
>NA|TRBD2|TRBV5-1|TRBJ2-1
TGCGCCAGCAGCGAGGGACTAGGGGGTGAGCAGTTCTTC
CASSEGLGGEQFF
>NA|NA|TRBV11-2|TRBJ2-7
TGTGCCAGCAGCGTCGGGGTCGACTACGAGCAGTACTTC
CASSVGVDYEQYF
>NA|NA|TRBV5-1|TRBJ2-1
TGCGCCAGCAGCTTGGCCGGGTCAGTCTACAATGAGCAGTTCTTC
CASSLAGSVYNEQFF